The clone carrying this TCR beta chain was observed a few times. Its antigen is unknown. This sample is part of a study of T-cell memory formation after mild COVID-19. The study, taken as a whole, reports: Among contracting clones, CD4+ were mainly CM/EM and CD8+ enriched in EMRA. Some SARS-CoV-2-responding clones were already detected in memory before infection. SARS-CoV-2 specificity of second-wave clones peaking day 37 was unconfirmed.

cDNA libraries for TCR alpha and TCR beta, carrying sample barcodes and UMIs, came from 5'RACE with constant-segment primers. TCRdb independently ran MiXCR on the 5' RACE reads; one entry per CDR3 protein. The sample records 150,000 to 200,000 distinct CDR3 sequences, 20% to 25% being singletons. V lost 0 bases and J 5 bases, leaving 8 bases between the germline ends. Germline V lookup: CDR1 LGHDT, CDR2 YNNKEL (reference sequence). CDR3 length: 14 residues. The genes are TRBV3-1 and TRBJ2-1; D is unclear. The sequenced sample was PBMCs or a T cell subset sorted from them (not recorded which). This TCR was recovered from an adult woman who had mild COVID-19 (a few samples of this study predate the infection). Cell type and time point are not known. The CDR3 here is CASSQDLWDNEQFF. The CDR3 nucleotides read TGTGCCAGCAGCCAAGACCTTTGGGACAATGAGCAGTTCTTC.